Listed below are T cell receptor beta chains from one sample, sequenced in a study of PD-1 blockade in classical Hodgkin lymphoma. The assay was immunoSEQ multiplex PCR, and TCRdb's table has in-frame clones only and misses some. The top ten hold approximately 15% of the sample, which has around 66,000 clones, 75% to 90% seen once. The sample was peripheral blood mononuclear cells (PBMCs), taken at baseline. These TCRs come from a human donor with classical Hodgkin lymphoma. CDR3s include the opening cysteine and the closing phenylalanine or tryptophan. The D gene is left open where the match is weak.

>12|-|TRBV19
CASNQESEKLFF
>11|-|TRBV20-1
CSARVGGGYTF
>14|-|TRBV2
CASSDQGPNEKLFF
>11|-|TRBV12-5
CASGLEETQYF
>14|TRBD2|TRBV6-5
CASRRGVLTDTQYF
>12|-|TRBV7-9
CASSRQAYGYTF
>16|-|TRBV7-8
CASSLVRGQSTDTQYF
>15|TRBD1|TRBV7-9
CASSQGAGGSYEQYF
>13|-|TRBV15
CATSGTRSSPLHF
>12|-|TRBV4-2
CASSAPSSEQYF
>15|-|TRBV10-3
CAISERNSVKNEQFF
>16|-|TRBV27
CASSLNGGRKTYEQYF
>12|-|TRBV5-8
CASSFGRNTIYF
>12|-|TRBV7-8
CASSSGLSEAFF
>14|-|TRBV10-2
CASSDGRGNQPQHF
>14|-|TRBV7-2
CASSSTALNTEAFF
>14|-|TRBV27
CASKLGPAHYEAFF
>11|-|TRBV20-1
CSARVGHTQYF
>15|-|TRBV16
CASSHRENGNQPQHF
>11|-|TRBV27
CASVRGTEAFF
>14|-|TRBV7-9
CASSPLQGNTEAFF
>15|TRBD1|TRBV27
CASSLGDSSYNEQFF
>15|-|TRBV19
CASSIEGGALQPQHF
>15|TRBD1|TRBV18
CASSHRTGGTYEQYF
>10|-|TRBV29-1
CSLLCGELFF
>14|-|TRBV5-6
CASSLEGLHTEAFF
>15|-|TRBV6-1
CASRLVTGGYNEQFF
>15|TRBD1|TRBV6-6
CATNSQGQGGYGYTF
>13|TRBD1|TRBV2
CAWKGQGASEQYF
>14|TRBD1|TRBV6-5
CASTQTGGSYEQYF
>14|-|TRBV5-1
CASSRQGRDETQYF
>12|-|TRBV6-1
CASSGPSPTQYF
>18|-|TRBV6-1
CASSDKYNLRRLGQPQHF
>16|-|TRBV12-5
CASSRGQGSLTGELFF
>14|-|TRBV27
CASSFWSSRETQYF
>17|-|TRBV9
CASSGSIDSTNTGELFF
>15|-|TRBV2
CASSPTVQGGGTQYF
>17|-|TRBV11-1
CASSLDPGRVFRATQYF
>13|-|TRBV29-1
CSVARGSYNEQFF